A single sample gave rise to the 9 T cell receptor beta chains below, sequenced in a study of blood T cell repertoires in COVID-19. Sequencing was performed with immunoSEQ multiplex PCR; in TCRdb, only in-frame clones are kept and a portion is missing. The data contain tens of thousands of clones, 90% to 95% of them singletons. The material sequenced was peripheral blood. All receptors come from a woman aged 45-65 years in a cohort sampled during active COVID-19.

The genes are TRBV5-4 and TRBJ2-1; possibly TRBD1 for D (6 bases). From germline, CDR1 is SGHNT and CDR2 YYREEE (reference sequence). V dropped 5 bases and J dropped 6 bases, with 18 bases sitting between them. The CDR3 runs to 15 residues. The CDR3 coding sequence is TGTGCCAGCAGGATGGATCCTACAGGGTTCAATGAGCAGTTCTTC. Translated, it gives CASRMDPTGFNEQFF. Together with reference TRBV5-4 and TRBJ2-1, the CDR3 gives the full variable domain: ETGVTQSPTHLIKTRGQQVTLRCSSQSGHNTVSWYQQALGQGPQFIFQYYREEENGRGNFPPRFSGLQFPNYSSELNVNALELDDSALYLCASRMDPTGFNEQFFGPGTRLTVL.

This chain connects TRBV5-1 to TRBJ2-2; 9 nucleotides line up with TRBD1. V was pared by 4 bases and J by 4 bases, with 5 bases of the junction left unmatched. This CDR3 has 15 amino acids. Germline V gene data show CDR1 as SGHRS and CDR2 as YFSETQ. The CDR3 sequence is CASSGGQGSTGELFF. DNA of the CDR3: TGCGCCAGCAGCGGGGGACAGGGCAGCACCGGGGAGCTGTTTTTT.

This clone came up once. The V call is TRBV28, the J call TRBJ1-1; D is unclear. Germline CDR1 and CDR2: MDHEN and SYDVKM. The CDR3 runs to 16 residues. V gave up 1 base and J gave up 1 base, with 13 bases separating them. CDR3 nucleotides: TGTGCCAGCAGTTTATCTGGTCAGGCTAAGAACACTGAAGCTTTCTTT. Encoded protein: CASSLSGQAKNTEAFF.

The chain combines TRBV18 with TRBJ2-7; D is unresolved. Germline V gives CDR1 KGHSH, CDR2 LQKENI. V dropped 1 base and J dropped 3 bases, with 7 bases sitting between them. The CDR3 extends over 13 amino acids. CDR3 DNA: TGTGCCAGCTCACCACAGGCGGACTACGAGCAGTACTTC. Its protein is CASSPQADYEQYF.

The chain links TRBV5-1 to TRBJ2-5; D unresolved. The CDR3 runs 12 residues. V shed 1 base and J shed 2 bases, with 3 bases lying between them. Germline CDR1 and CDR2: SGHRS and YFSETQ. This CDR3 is CASSLSQETQYF. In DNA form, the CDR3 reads TGCGCCAGCAGCTTGTCGCAAGAGACCCAGTACTTC.

DNA of the CDR3: TGTGCCAGCAGCTTAACGGTTTGGTCTAACTATGGCTACACCTTC. Translating it yields CASSLTVWSNYGYTF. The gene calls are TRBV7-2 and TRBJ1-2, with D unclear. The V gene lost 2 bases and the J gene lost 0 bases, with 10 bases spanning the gap. Germline lookup yields CDR1 SGHTA and CDR2 FQGNSA. CDR3 length equals 15 residues.

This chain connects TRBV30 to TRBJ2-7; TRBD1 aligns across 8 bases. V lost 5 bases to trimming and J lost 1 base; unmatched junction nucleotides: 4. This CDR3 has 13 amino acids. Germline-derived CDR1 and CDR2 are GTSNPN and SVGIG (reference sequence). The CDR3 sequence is CAWRWTGSYEQYF. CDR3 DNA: TGTGCCTGGCGGTGGACAGGGTCCTACGAGCAGTACTTC. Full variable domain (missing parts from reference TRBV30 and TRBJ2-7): SQTIHQWPATLVQPVGSPLSLECTVEGTSNPNLYWYRQAAGRGLQLLFYSVGIGQISSEVPQNLSASRPQDRQFILSSKKLLLSDSGFYLCAWRWTGSYEQYFGPGTRLTVT.

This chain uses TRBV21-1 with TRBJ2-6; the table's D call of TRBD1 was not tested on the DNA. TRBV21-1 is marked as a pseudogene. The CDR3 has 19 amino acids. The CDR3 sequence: CASSDRDRSPPSGANVLTF. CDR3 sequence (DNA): TGTGCCAGCAGCGACCGGGACAGATCTCCCCCCTCTGGGGCCAACGTCCTGACTTTC.

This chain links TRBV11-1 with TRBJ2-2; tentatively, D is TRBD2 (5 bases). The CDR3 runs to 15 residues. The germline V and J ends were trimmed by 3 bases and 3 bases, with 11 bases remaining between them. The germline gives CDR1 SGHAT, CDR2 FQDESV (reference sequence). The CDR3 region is CASSLEYGDTGELFF. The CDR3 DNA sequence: TGTGCCAGCAGCTTGGAGTACGGGGACACCGGGGAGCTGTTTTTT.